The 15 T cell receptor beta chains in this list originate from one sample, sequenced in a study of cytomegalovirus exposure and HLA in healthy donors. Primers: 60 Vbeta forward and 13 Jbeta reverse. Clones were read by immunoSEQ multiplex PCR, and TCRdb kept only the in-frame ones, dropping some. The sample includes 75,000 to 90,000 clones, 70% to 75% of them seen just once. Material for sequencing was PBMCs. Receptors originate from a man aged 60 to 69 in good health and CMV-seronegative.

The chain is built from TRBV2 and TRBJ2-5; 11 bases are a match to TRBD2. V dropped 4 bases and J dropped 2; count of bases not matched to a gene: 6. There are 16 residues in the CDR3. CDR1 SNHLY and CDR2 FYNNEI come from the germline V gene. Here the CDR3 DNA reads TGTGCCAGCAGTGCCCCGGGACTAGCGGTACAAGAGACCCAGTACTTC. Its protein product is CASSAPGLAVQETQYF.

The chain uses TRBV2 and TRBJ1-2; no definite D call. The germline gives CDR1 SNHLY, CDR2 FYNNEI. CDR3 length: 13 amino acids. V shed 4 bases and J shed 4 bases, with 10 bases lying between them. The DNA of the CDR3 is TGTGCCAGCAGTGGATCAGGCGTCTATGGCTACACCTTC. It encodes CASSGSGVYGYTF.

The rearrangement links TRBV12-2 to TRBJ2-3; the tabulated D call, TRBD2, remains unverified against the DNA. TRBV12-2 is given as a pseudogene. The CDR3 has 16 amino acids. The CDR3 DNA sequence: TGTGCAAGTCGCCCCCCGGCTGCTAGCACGCCAGATACGCAGTATTTT. This encodes CASRPPAASTPDTQYF.

This clone occurred a few times. This chain connects TRBV5-1 to TRBJ2-5; no reliable D call. The germline V gene has CDR1 SGHRS and CDR2 YFSETQ. Deletions cut 6 bases from V and 1 base from J, with 4 bases between. CDR3 length: 11 residues. The CDR3 spells CASTLQETQYF. The CDR3 DNA reads as TGCGCCAGCACCCTCCAAGAGACCCAGTACTTC.

The rearrangement uses TRBV30 and TRBJ2-1; the D gene is possibly TRBD2 (6 bases). Germline CDR1 GTSNPN, CDR2 SVGIG (reference sequence). V shed 4 bases and J shed 1 base, with 11 bases lying between them. The CDR3 has 14 amino acids. The CDR3 DNA sequence: TGTGCCTGGAAGGAGGGTCGATCCTACAATGAGCAGTTCTTC. Its protein product is CAWKEGRSYNEQFF.

On this clone itself: The same CDR3 is also encoded by other DNA sequences in this sample. The rearrangement joins TRBV19 to TRBJ1-1; the D is unclear. Germline V lookup: CDR1 LNHDA, CDR2 SQIVND (reference sequence). The CDR3 is 13 residues long. V dropped 6 bases and J dropped 0 bases, with 8 bases sitting between them. The CDR3 DNA reads as TGTGCCAGTAGCACCACAGTGAACACTGAAGCTTTCTTT. It yields the protein CASSTTVNTEAFF.

The V call is TRBV10-2, the J call TRBJ1-1, with D maybe TRBD1 (6 bases). Trimming shortened V by 9 bases and J by 0 bases, and 11 bases separated the two germline ends. The CDR3 totals 13 residues. The germline V gene encodes CDR1 WSHSY and CDR2 SAAADI. The CDR3 region has the DNA TGCGCCAGACGACAGGAGATGAACACTGAAGCTTTCTTT. Translated, it gives CARRQEMNTEAFF.

V gene TRBV6-5 combines with J gene TRBJ1-3; D perhaps matches TRBD1 (5 bases). Germline assignment: CDR1 MNHEY and CDR2 SVGAGI. There are 15 residues in the CDR3. The V end was cut by 6 bases, the J end by 3 bases, with 15 bases between. The CDR3 nucleotides read TGTGCCAGCAGCAGCGACAGAAATTATGGAAACACCATATATTTT. This translates into CASSSDRNYGNTIYF.

This clone came up once. The chain links TRBV5-1 to TRBJ2-7; D gene uncertain. Per the germline V gene, CDR1 is SGHRS and CDR2 is YFSETQ. The V end was cut by 0 bases, the J end by 3 bases, with 10 bases between. The CDR3 has 14 residues. The CDR3 coding sequence is TGCGCCAGCAGCTTGGGAGGTAATGGCTACGAGCAGTACTTC. Amino acids: CASSLGGNGYEQYF.

This chain uses TRBV19 with TRBJ2-1; 12 nucleotides line up with TRBD2. The CDR3 extends over 17 amino acids. The germline CDR1 and CDR2 sequences are LNHDA and SQIVND (reference sequence). Losses at the gene ends were 4 bases for V and 7 bases for J; bases not matched to a gene: 11. CDR3 sequence: CASSKRASGGGWNEQFF. The CDR3, as DNA: TGTGCCAGTAGTAAGAGGGCTAGCGGGGGGGGATGGAATGAGCAGTTCTTC.

The gene calls are TRBV6-5 and TRBJ1-2, with TRBD1 matching over 8 bases. Germline lookup yields CDR1 MNHEY and CDR2 SVGAGI. The CDR3 runs to 14 residues. J lost 6 bases, V lost 5 bases, and 8 bases had no gene match. CDR3 in DNA: TGTGCCAGCAGTCCCCCGGCAGGGGGCGATGGCTACACCTTC. It yields the protein CASSPPAGGDGYTF.

The chain employs TRBV5-8 and TRBJ1-1; D gene ambiguous. Germline values: CDR1 SGHTS, CDR2 YDEGEE. V was cut by 2 bases and J by 0 bases, with 8 bases left in between. The CDR3 loop spans 14 amino acids. The CDR3 DNA reads TGTGCCAGCAGCTTCACATGGCTGAACACTGAAGCTTTCTTT. Translation: CASSFTWLNTEAFF.

The V and J genes are TRBV10-2 and TRBJ2-7, with 8 nucleotides matching TRBD2. V lost 6 bases, J lost 5 bases, and 6 bases stayed unmatched. The CDR3 totals 13 residues. Germline V gene lookup returns CDR1 WSHSY and CDR2 SAAADI. CDR3 protein: CASRAGGVHEQYF. CDR3 DNA sequence: TGCGCCAGCAGGGCCGGGGGGGTCCACGAGCAGTACTTC.

This chain joins TRBV27 and TRBJ2-7; 7 positions agree with TRBD1. Germline V gene sequence: CDR1 MNHEY, CDR2 SMNVEV (reference sequence). The trim removed 5 bases at V and 4 bases at J, leaving 14 bases unmatched. CDR3 length: 16 residues. The CDR3 DNA follows: TGTGCCAGCAGTACCAGTGACAGGGCCCAGGGGTACGAGCAGTACTTC. As protein: CASSTSDRAQGYEQYF.

The DNA of the CDR3 is TGTGCCAGCAAACCAGGACAGGGGTACTACGAGCAGTACTTC. Protein sequence: CASKPGQGYYEQYF. This chain connects TRBV7-2 to TRBJ2-7; 9 bases match TRBD1. Germline CDR1 and CDR2: SGHTA and FQGNSA. The CDR3 has 14 residues. After removal of 7 bases from V and 3 bases from J, the junction contained 7 bases not matched to a gene.